This paragraph reports one T cell receptor beta chain. The antigen is undetermined. The data were obtained in a study of cytomegalovirus exposure and HLA in healthy donors. Study information: Unique TCRs numbering around 80 million, obtained from HLA-typed donors, made up an early data release. Study outcomes and limitations: Overall, approximately 150 TCR beta chains were annotated as cytomegalovirus-associated. The majority of CMV-associated TCR beta chains were reported as apparently HLA-restricted in a later analysis.

The PCR employed 60 Vbeta primers together with 13 Jbeta primers. The assay was immunoSEQ multiplex PCR, and TCRdb's table has in-frame clones only and misses some. The table includes around 300,000 clones, about 83% detected once. The length of the CDR3 is 16 residues. Germline CDR1 and CDR2: MNHNY and SVGAGI (reference sequence). V shed 5 bases and J 4 bases; nucleotides not matched to a gene: 11. The material sequenced was PBMCs. The receptor was isolated from a woman between 35 and 50 years old in good health and CMV-seropositive. The chain uses TRBV6-6 and TRBJ2-5, with 9 bases aligning to TRBD2. CDR3 loop: CASSPRAGGPGETQYF. CDR3 nucleotide sequence: TGTGCCAGCAGTCCCCGGGCGGGAGGGCCGGGAGAGACCCAGTACTTC.